The 10 T cell receptor beta chains listed next were all sequenced from one sample in a study of CD8 T cells in Susac syndrome (dated by TCRdb to about 2019). Library creation used the immunoSEQ multiplex PCR assay. RNA was extracted with the RNeasy kit and roughly 0.45 to 1 ug was reverse transcribed using random hexamers. The raw public data were reprocessed by TCRdb itself: fastp quality trimming at Q25, MiXCR clonotype calling, in-frame beta chains only. One record per CDR3 amino acid sequence lists the most common genes and DNA. This sample comprises about 83,000 distinct CDR3 sequences, 95% of them detected only once. 0.45% to 0.5% of the sample is held by the ten biggest clonotypes. Input material: CD8+ T cells from PBMCs. Receptor source: a human donor with Susac syndrome.

This clonotype was recorded once. The chain recombines TRBV4-1 with TRBJ1-1; 7 nucleotides line up with TRBD1. Trimming cost V 4 bases and J 4 bases; bases outside gene matches: 21. Germline lookup yields CDR1 MGHRA and CDR2 YSYEKL. CDR3 length: 19 residues. CDR3 nucleotides: TGCGCCAGCAGCCGACCGACAGGGACCTCTTCCCAAAGATCCACTGAAGCTTTCTTT. It encodes CASSRPTGTSSQRSTEAFF.

Only one count was recorded for this clonotype. The chain is built from TRBV13 and TRBJ2-7; 8 bases are shared with TRBD2. The CDR3 has 15 residues. CDR1 and CDR2 (germline): PRHDT, FYEKMQ (reference sequence). V lost 3 bases, J lost 1 base, and 5 bases stayed unmatched. CDR3 bases: TGTGCCAGCAGCTTTAGGACGGGGGGGTCCTACGAGCAGTACTTC. Translating it yields CASSFRTGGSYEQYF.

This clonotype was counted once. The rearrangement links TRBV13 to TRBJ2-7; 7 nucleotides align to TRBD1. V shed 4 bases, J shed 2 bases, and the junction held 11 bases outside the gene matches. This CDR3 comprises 16 residues. Germline CDR1 reads PRHDT; CDR2 reads FYEKMQ (reference sequence). CDR3 region: CASSSKRQGSPYEQYF. DNA for the CDR3: TGTGCCAGCAGCTCAAAGAGACAGGGAAGTCCCTACGAGCAGTACTTC.

The J gene is TRBJ2-7, the V gene TRBV4-1; D remains ambiguous. Germline CDR1 reads MGHRA; CDR2 reads YSYEKL. V was shortened by 0 bases and J by 2 bases, with 5 bases between the two germline ends. CDR3 length: 13 amino acids. CDR3: CASSQDDTYEQYF. The CDR3 DNA reads TGCGCCAGCAGCCAAGATGACACCTACGAGCAGTACTTC.

This clonotype was seen a handful of times. The chain employs TRBV4-3 and TRBJ2-1, with 8 bases lining up with TRBD2. Trimming at V came to 0 bases and at J to 6 bases, leaving 10 bases not matched to a gene. The CDR3 spans 17 residues. The germline gives CDR1 LGHNA, CDR2 YSLEER. CDR3 loop: CASSQDPIAGPFNEQFF. CDR3 coding DNA: TGCGCCAGCAGCCAAGACCCCATAGCGGGACCCTTCAATGAGCAGTTCTTC.

This clonotype was detected only a few times. The gene calls are TRBV5-6 and TRBJ2-2, with a tentative D call TRBD1 (5 bases). The V gene's germline CDR1 is SGHDT and CDR2 YYEEEE. This CDR3 contains 13 residues. Trimming took 1 base from V and 5 from J, leaving 6 bases between them. This chain's CDR3 is CASSLQGTGELFF. CDR3 nucleotide sequence: TGTGCCAGCAGCTTGCAGGGTACCGGGGAGCTGTTTTTT.

The V and J genes are TRBV12-3 or TRBV12-4 and TRBJ2-7; D might be TRBD1 or TRBD2, each matching 5 bases. The V end was cut by 3 bases, the J end by 6 bases, with 9 bases between. The CDR3 extends over 12 amino acids. As DNA, the CDR3 is TGTGCCAGCAGTTTTCCGGGGCTCGAGCAGTACTTC. Translation gives CASSFPGLEQYF.

The V and J genes are TRBV25-1 and TRBJ2-7; D may be TRBD1 (6 bases). The germline CDR1 and CDR2 sequences are MGHDK and SYGVNS. The CDR3 loop spans 15 amino acids. Trimming cost V 5 bases and J 4 bases, with 18 bases left between them. CDR3 sequence: CASSTGTFGAYEQYF. The CDR3 DNA follows: TGTGCCAGCAGTACCGGGACATTCGGGGCTTACGAGCAGTACTTC.

A single count supports this clonotype. The chain carries TRBV12-3 or TRBV12-4 and TRBJ1-4; D perhaps matches TRBD1 (5 bases). The CDR3 loop spans 15 amino acids. V was trimmed by 7 bases and J by 5 bases, leaving 17 bases between them. CDR3 DNA: TGTGCCAGCACTCGAGTCCTGGGGGGGAATGAAAAACTGTTTTTT. This encodes CASTRVLGGNEKLFF.

The chain recombines TRBV11-2 with TRBJ2-5; D not certain. This CDR3 is 14 amino acids long. Per the germline V gene, CDR1 is SGHAT and CDR2 is FQNNGV. V lost 5 bases, J lost 4 bases, and 14 bases lay in between. CDR3 amino acids: CASSQLQIGETQYF. The CDR3 nucleotides read TGTGCCAGCAGCCAGCTCCAGATCGGAGAGACCCAGTACTTC.